The T cell receptor beta chain described here comes from a study of blood T cells in healthy people across ages. Study conclusions and caveats: Fewer expanded clones and more diversity marked long-lived versus aged donors.

The CDR3 runs to 13 residues. Trimming left V 5 bases short and J 7 bases short, with 15 bases between. The germline gives CDR1 SQVTM, CDR2 ANQGSEA. This clonotype has only a few counts. Its antigen is still unknown. A J-beta primer mix and a sample-barcoded 5' primer were used in a second PCR of roughly 6 to 12 cycles. TCRdb passed the 5' RACE reads through MiXCR, listing each CDR3 protein once. The table has hundreds of thousands of distinct CDR3 sequences, roughly 53% seen once. This clonotype was obtained from a man older than 75 in good health. The V call is TRBV29-1, the J call TRBJ2-1; D is perhaps TRBD2 (6 bases). Specimen: blood. The CDR3 loop is CSVIRGGGNEQFF. For the CDR3, the DNA is TGCAGCGTTATCCGGGGTGGAGGGAATGAGCAGTTCTTC.